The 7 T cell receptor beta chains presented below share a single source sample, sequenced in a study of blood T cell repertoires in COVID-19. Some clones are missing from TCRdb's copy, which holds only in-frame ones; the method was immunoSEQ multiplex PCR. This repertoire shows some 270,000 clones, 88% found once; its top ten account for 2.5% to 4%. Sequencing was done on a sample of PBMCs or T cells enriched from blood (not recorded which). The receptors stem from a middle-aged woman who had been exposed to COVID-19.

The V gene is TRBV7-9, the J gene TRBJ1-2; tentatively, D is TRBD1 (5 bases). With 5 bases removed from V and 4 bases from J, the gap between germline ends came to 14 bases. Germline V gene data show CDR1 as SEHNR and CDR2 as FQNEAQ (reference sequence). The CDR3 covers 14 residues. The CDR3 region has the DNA TGTGCCAGCAGCCGAAAGGCGGGGACCTATGGCTACACCTTC. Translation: CASSRKAGTYGYTF.

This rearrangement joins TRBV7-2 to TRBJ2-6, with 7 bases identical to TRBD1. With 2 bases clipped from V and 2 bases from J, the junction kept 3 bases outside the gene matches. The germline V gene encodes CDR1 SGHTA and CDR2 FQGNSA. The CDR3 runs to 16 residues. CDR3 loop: CASSLTTGPGANVLTF. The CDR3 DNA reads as TGTGCCAGCAGCTTAACGACAGGGCCTGGGGCCAACGTCCTGACTTTC. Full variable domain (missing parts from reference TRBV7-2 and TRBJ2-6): GAGVSQSPSNKVTEKGKDVELRCDPISGHTALYWYRQSLGQGLEFLIYFQGNSAPDKSGLPSDRFSAERTGGSVSTLTIQRTQQEDSAVYLCASSLTTGPGANVLTFGAGSRLTVL.

In DNA, the CDR3 is TGTGCCAGCTCACGATGGGGACAGGGGACTAGCGGGGGCAATGAGCAGTTCTTC. It is translated as CASSRWGQGTSGGNEQFF. The gene calls are TRBV18 and TRBJ2-1; 14 positions match TRBD2. CDR3 length: 18 residues. Trimming at V came to 4 bases and at J to 6 bases, leaving 11 bases not matched to a gene. Looked up from germline, CDR1 is KGHSH and CDR2 is LQKENI.

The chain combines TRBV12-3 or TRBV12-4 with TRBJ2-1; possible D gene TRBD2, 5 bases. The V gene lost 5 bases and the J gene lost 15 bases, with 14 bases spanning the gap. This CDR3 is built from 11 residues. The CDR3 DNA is TGTGCCAGCAGTACCACTAGATCGGGGTTCTTC. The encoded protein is CASSTTRSGFF.

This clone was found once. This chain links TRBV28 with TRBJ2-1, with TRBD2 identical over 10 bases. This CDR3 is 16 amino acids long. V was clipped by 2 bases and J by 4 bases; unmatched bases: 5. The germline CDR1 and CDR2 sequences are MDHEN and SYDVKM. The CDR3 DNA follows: TGTGCCAGCAGTTTACCAAGCGGGGGGGGATACAATGAGCAGTTCTTC. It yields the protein CASSLPSGGGYNEQFF. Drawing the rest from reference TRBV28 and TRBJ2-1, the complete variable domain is DVKVTQSSRYLVKRTGEKVFLECVQDMDHENMFWYRQDPGLGLRLIYFSYDVKMKEKGDIPEGYSVSREKKERFSLILESASTNQTSMYLCASSLPSGGGYNEQFFGPGTRLTVL.

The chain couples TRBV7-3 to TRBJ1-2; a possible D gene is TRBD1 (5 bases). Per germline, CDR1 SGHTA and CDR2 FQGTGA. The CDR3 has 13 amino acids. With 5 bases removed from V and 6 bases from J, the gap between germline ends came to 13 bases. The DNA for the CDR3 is TGTGCCAGCAGCCCGGGCAGGGAAGATGGCTACACCTTC. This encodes CASSPGREDGYTF.

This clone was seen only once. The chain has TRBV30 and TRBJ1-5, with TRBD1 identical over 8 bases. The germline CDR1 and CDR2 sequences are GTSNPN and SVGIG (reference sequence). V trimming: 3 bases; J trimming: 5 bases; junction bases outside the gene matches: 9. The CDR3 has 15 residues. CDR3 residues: CAWSQPGQADQPQHF. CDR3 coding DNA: TGTGCCTGGAGCCAACCGGGACAGGCGGATCAGCCCCAGCATTTT.